This passage covers 30 T cell receptor beta chains from one sample sequenced in a study of blood T cell repertoires in COVID-19. Repertoires were generated with immunoSEQ multiplex PCR, while TCRdb's copy carries only in-frame clones and drops some. The sample holds 110,000 to 150,000 clones; roughly 85% are singletons and the top ten take under 4.5%. Sequencing was done on a sample of peripheral blood. The receptors derive from a man in his sixties with acute or convalescent COVID-19.

The chain uses TRBV6-2 or TRBV6-3 and TRBJ2-1, with 11 nucleotides matching TRBD2. Unmatched junction bases numbered 10, after V lost 5 bases and J lost 10 bases. CDR3 size: 15 residues. Germline loops: CDR1 MNHEY, CDR2 SVGEGT. The CDR3 DNA follows: TGTGCCAGCAGTCTACGACTAGCGGGATCTCACGAGCAGTTCTTC. As protein: CASSLRLAGSHEQFF.

The rearrangement uses TRBV3-1 (or the pseudogene TRBV3-2) and TRBJ2-3; 7 positions agree with TRBD2. CDR3 length: 16 amino acids. Trimming at V came to 0 bases and at J to 5 bases, leaving 8 bases not matched to a gene. Germline CDR1 reads LGHDT; CDR2 reads YNNKEL (reference sequence). As DNA, the CDR3 is TGTGCCAGCAGCCAAGAGGGCGGGAGCTGGGAAGATACGCAGTATTTT. This codes for CASSQEGGSWEDTQYF.

The chain carries TRBV6-5 and TRBJ2-2, with 11 bases aligning to TRBD1. V shed 5 bases, J shed 7 bases, and the junction held 3 bases outside the gene matches. This CDR3 region has 14 residues. Germline V gene data show CDR1 as MNHEY and CDR2 as SVGAGI. Written as DNA, the CDR3 is TGTGCCAGCAGTCGGACAGGGGGCAGCGGGGAGCTGTTTTTT. It encodes CASSRTGGSGELFF.

The V gene is TRBV7-2, the J gene TRBJ1-5, with D unclear. V lost 2 bases and J lost 6, with 8 bases in between. CDR1 is SGHTA and CDR2 is FQGNSA in the germline V gene. The CDR3 covers 13 residues. This CDR3 is CASSLRGTQPQHF. The CDR3 DNA sequence: TGTGCCAGCAGCTTACGGGGTACTCAGCCCCAGCATTTT.

The gene calls are TRBV30 and TRBJ1-1; TRBD1 matches 8 bases. The CDR3 loop spans 12 amino acids. V trimming: 5 bases; J trimming: 1 base; junction bases outside the gene matches: 0. CDR1 is GTSNPN and CDR2 is SVGIG in the germline V gene (reference sequence). CDR3 DNA: TGTGCCTGGGGGACAGGGAACACTGAAGCTTTCTTT. This encodes CAWGTGNTEAFF. Filled out from reference TRBV30 and TRBJ1-1, the complete variable domain reads SQTIHQWPATLVQPVGSPLSLECTVEGTSNPNLYWYRQAAGRGLQLLFYSVGIGQISSEVPQNLSASRPQDRQFILSSKKLLLSDSGFYLCAWGTGNTEAFFGQGTRLTVV.

This chain joins TRBV10-3 and TRBJ2-1; D not certain. The CDR3 is 13 amino acids. V was shortened by 0 bases and J by 10 bases, with 10 bases between the two germline ends. CDR1 and CDR2 from the germline V gene are ENHRY and SYGVKD. CDR3 in DNA: TGTGCCATCAGTGAGTCGACATTTGAAGAGCAGTTCTTC. Translated: CAISESTFEEQFF.

Only a few counts were recorded for this clone. At the DNA level, this CDR3 is encoded by other sequences in the same sample as well. V is TRBV19 and J is TRBJ1-5; 9 nucleotides agree with TRBD1. Germline lookup yields CDR1 LNHDA and CDR2 SQIVND (reference sequence). V was pared by 4 bases and J by 5 bases, with 0 bases of the junction left unmatched. CDR3 size: 13 residues. CDR3 in DNA: TGTGCCAGTAGTAGGGACAGGGATCAGCCCCAGCATTTT. This sequence encodes CASSRDRDQPQHF. The full variable domain, in which reference TRBV19 and TRBJ1-5 provide the parts outside the CDR3, is DGGITQSPKYLFRKEGQNVTLSCEQNLNHDAMYWYRQDPGQGLRLIYYSQIVNDFQKGDIAEGYSVSREKKESFPLTVTSAQKNPTAFYLCASSRDRDQPQHFGDGTRLSIL.

The chain is built from TRBV4-3 and TRBJ2-3; perhaps TRBD2 as D (6 bases). CDR3 length: 15 residues. Germline V gene data show CDR1 as LGHNA and CDR2 as YSLEER. Trimming left V 1 base short and J 6 bases short, with 14 bases between. The CDR3 DNA is TGCGCCAGCAGCCAAGCAGCGGTGGGACTGGATACGCAGTATTTT. It is translated as CASSQAAVGLDTQYF.

The gene calls are TRBV7-2 and TRBJ1-5, with TRBD1 matching 8 bases. In germline, CDR1 is SGHTA, CDR2 FQGNSA. This CDR3 contains 13 residues. The J segment lost 6 bases and the V segment lost 5 bases, leaving 3 bases of the junction unmatched. The CDR3 sequence is CASSTQGAQPQHF. CDR3 DNA: TGTGCCAGCAGCACGCAGGGGGCTCAGCCCCAGCATTTT.

V usage is TRBV19 and J usage is TRBJ2-1; no reliable D call. Germline CDR1 is LNHDA and CDR2 is SQIVND (reference sequence). This CDR3 is 13 amino acids long. V was shortened by 6 bases and J by 5 bases, with 11 bases between the two germline ends. The DNA for the CDR3 is TGTGCCAGTAGCCCCCAGCGTCACAATGAGCAGTTCTTC. It is translated as CASSPQRHNEQFF.

This chain links TRBV5-8 with TRBJ1-2; TRBD1 aligns across 8 bases. CDR3 length equals 15 residues. CDR1 is SGHTS, CDR2 YDEGEE, per germline. The trim removed 0 bases at V and 4 bases at J, leaving 5 bases unmatched. CDR3 residues: CASSLEIGQGYGYTF. CDR3 sequence (DNA): TGTGCCAGCAGCTTGGAAATCGGACAGGGCTATGGCTACACCTTC.

This rearrangement joins TRBV21-1 to TRBJ2-7; the table's D gene call, TRBD2, was not cross checked with the DNA. TRBV21-1 is deemed a pseudogene. This CDR3 has 11 residues. For the CDR3, the DNA is TGTGCCAGATCCGGGAGAGCCGAGCAGTACTTC. Its protein product is CARSGRAEQYF.

The gene calls are TRBV30 and TRBJ1-4; possibly TRBD1 for D (5 bases). The CDR3 consists of 13 residues. Trimming left V 3 bases short and J 10 bases short, with 15 bases between. Germline CDR1 GTSNPN, CDR2 SVGIG (reference sequence). The CDR3 sequence: CAWRGQGMGKLFF. CDR3 sequence (DNA): TGTGCCTGGAGGGGGCAGGGAATGGGAAAACTGTTTTTT.

The rearrangement joins TRBV27 to TRBJ2-3; no firm D call. Trimming took 5 bases from V and 0 from J, leaving 9 bases between them. CDR3 length: 14 residues. The germline CDR1 and CDR2 sequences are MNHEY and SMNVEV (reference sequence). The CDR3 protein is CASSPLSSTDTQYF. The CDR3 coding sequence is TGTGCCAGCAGTCCCTTGAGTAGCACAGATACGCAGTATTTT.

The rearrangement joins TRBV11-2 to TRBJ1-2; D unclear. The CDR3 totals 13 residues. Trimming shortened V by 2 bases and J by 8 bases, and 12 bases separated the two germline ends. Looked up from germline, CDR1 is SGHAT and CDR2 is FQNNGV. The CDR3 spells CASSLFGKGGYTF. CDR3 bases: TGTGCCAGCAGCTTATTCGGGAAGGGCGGCTACACCTTC.

V usage is TRBV29-1 and J usage is TRBJ2-1; D remains unclear. The germline CDR1 and CDR2 sequences are SQVTM and ANQGSEA. This CDR3 spans 14 amino acids. The V end lost 0 bases, the J end lost 7 bases, and 13 bases lay between the germline ends. The CDR3 DNA sequence: TGCAGCGTTGAAGATCAGGTTTCCGGTAATGAGCAGTTCTTC. It specifies CSVEDQVSGNEQFF.

J is TRBJ2-1 and V is TRBV7-2; possible D gene TRBD2, 6 bases. This CDR3 spans 14 amino acids. In germline, CDR1 is SGHTA, CDR2 FQGNSA. V gave up 4 bases and J gave up 8 bases, with 15 bases separating them. CDR3: CASSSGLETDEQFF. Written as DNA, the CDR3 is TGTGCCAGCAGCTCGGGACTGGAGACGGATGAGCAGTTCTTC.

CDR3 DNA: TGTGCCAGCAGCCAAGAGCGGAGTTTGCTCGAGCAGTACTTC. Its translation: CASSQERSLLEQYF. The V and J genes are TRBV4-2 and TRBJ2-7; D not resolved. The CDR3 length is 14 residues. Germline CDR1 reads LGHNA; CDR2 reads YNFKEQ. Trimming removed 0 bases at V and 6 bases at J, with 12 bases between.

Concerning this clone itself: The sample has other DNA sequences that encode this CDR3 too. The genes are TRBV28 and TRBJ1-3; possible D gene TRBD1, 5 bases. Trimming removed 2 bases from V and 1 base from J, with 9 bases in between. The germline V gene encodes CDR1 MDHEN and CDR2 SYDVKM. This CDR3 is built from 15 residues. CDR3 region: CASSLGGGSGNTIYF. CDR3 DNA sequence: TGTGCCAGCAGTTTAGGCGGGGGGTCTGGAAACACCATATATTTT. The full variable domain, in which reference TRBV28 and TRBJ1-3 provide the parts outside the CDR3, is DVKVTQSSRYLVKRTGEKVFLECVQDMDHENMFWYRQDPGLGLRLIYFSYDVKMKEKGDIPEGYSVSREKKERFSLILESASTNQTSMYLCASSLGGGSGNTIYFGEGSWLTVV.

CDR3 protein: CASSPRDRHEQFF. DNA for the CDR3: TGTGCCAGCAGCCCCCGGGATAGACATGAGCAGTTCTTC. This chain links TRBV9 with TRBJ2-1, with a weak D call TRBD2 (5 bases). The CDR3 runs to 13 residues. The germline V gene encodes CDR1 SGDLS and CDR2 YYNGEE. V was shortened by 4 bases and J by 8 bases, with 13 bases between the two germline ends.

The J gene is TRBJ2-7, the V gene TRBV29-1, with 12 bases fitting TRBD2. The CDR3 sequence is 12 residues long. V was pared by 6 bases and J by 6 bases, with 3 bases of the junction left unmatched. Germline CDR1 SQVTM, CDR2 ANQGSEA. The CDR3 spells CSVWTSGAEQYF. CDR3 bases: TGCAGCGTATGGACTAGCGGGGCCGAGCAGTACTTC.

This chain joins TRBV3-1 (or the pseudogene TRBV3-2) and TRBJ2-1; D is uncertain. The length of the CDR3 is 15 residues. CDR1 and CDR2 (germline): LGHDT, YNNKEL (reference sequence). Trimming cost V 3 bases and J 0 bases, with 9 bases left between them. The chain's CDR3 is CASSQTSSSYNEQFF. The CDR3 DNA is TGTGCCAGCAGCCAGACATCGAGCTCCTACAATGAGCAGTTCTTC.

Regarding this clone: This specimen includes other DNA sequences encoding the same CDR3. The J gene is TRBJ1-1, the V gene TRBV28, with a possible D match to TRBD1 (5 bases). The CDR3 runs 14 residues. Trimming cost V 5 bases and J 2 bases, with 12 bases left between them. Germline V CDR1 and CDR2: MDHEN, SYDVKM. The CDR3 reads CASSPGGGNTEAFF. For the CDR3, the DNA is TGTGCCAGCAGTCCCGGGGGGGGAAACACTGAAGCTTTCTTT.

This chain connects TRBV4-1 to TRBJ2-7, with a tentative D call TRBD2 (6 bases). This CDR3 comprises 14 residues. V was pared by 1 base and J by 9 bases, with 16 bases between. In germline, CDR1 is MGHRA, CDR2 YSYEKL. CDR3 region: CASSQGEALRGQYF. CDR3 DNA: TGCGCCAGCAGCCAAGGGGAGGCCCTTAGGGGGCAGTACTTC.

J is TRBJ1-2 and V is TRBV7-9; D ambiguous. With 3 bases removed from V and 6 bases from J, the gap between germline ends came to 14 bases. CDR1 is SEHNR, CDR2 FQNEAQ, per germline (reference sequence). The CDR3 contains 14 residues. CDR3 residues: CASSLAPVRDGYTF. The CDR3 region has the DNA TGTGCCAGCAGCTTGGCCCCAGTGAGGGATGGCTACACCTTC.

This clone occurred a few times. The chain uses TRBV7-9 and TRBJ1-5; D might be TRBD1 (6 bases). The V end was cut by 5 bases, the J end by 1 base, with 12 bases between. The CDR3 is made up of 15 amino acids. Germline assignment: CDR1 SEHNR and CDR2 FQNEAQ (reference sequence). CDR3 DNA sequence: TGTGCCAGCAGCCTAGGGGGAGGGAGCAATCAGCCCCAGCATTTT. It codes for CASSLGGGSNQPQHF.

CDR3 nucleotides: TGTGCCGCAACAACTAGCGGCAATTACGAGCAGTACTTC. Encoded protein: CAATTSGNYEQYF. This chain uses TRBV28 with TRBJ2-7; 8 bases are shared with TRBD2. The CDR3 runs 13 residues. Germline loops: CDR1 MDHEN, CDR2 SYDVKM. V shed 11 bases and J 4 bases; nucleotides not matched to a gene: 10.

This chain joins TRBV28 and TRBJ1-5, with D possibly TRBD1 on 5 matching bases. Trimming pared 6 bases from V and 4 bases from J, leaving 13 bases between. The CDR3 totals 14 residues. Per germline, CDR1 MDHEN and CDR2 SYDVKM. CDR3 amino acids: CASSPQTVNQPQHF. The CDR3, as DNA: TGTGCCAGCAGCCCACAGACAGTTAATCAGCCCCAGCATTTT.

The genes are TRBV30 and TRBJ1-2; 9 bases align to TRBD1. V lost 7 bases to trimming and J lost 5 bases; unmatched junction nucleotides: 14. CDR1 and CDR2 from the germline V gene are GTSNPN and SVGIG (reference sequence). The CDR3 contains 15 residues. The DNA for the CDR3 is TGTGCCTTGATGGGCCAGGGACAGGGTTGGTATGGCTACACCTTC. Translation: CALMGQGQGWYGYTF.

This chain links TRBV2 with TRBJ1-4; D gene unclear. Trimming shortened V by 5 bases and J by 0 bases, and 7 bases separated the two germline ends. Germline lookup yields CDR1 SNHLY and CDR2 FYNNEI. CDR3 length equals 14 residues. CDR3 in amino acids: CASSPGSTNEKLFF. The CDR3 nucleotides read TGTGCCAGCAGTCCAGGATCAACTAATGAAAAACTGTTTTTT.